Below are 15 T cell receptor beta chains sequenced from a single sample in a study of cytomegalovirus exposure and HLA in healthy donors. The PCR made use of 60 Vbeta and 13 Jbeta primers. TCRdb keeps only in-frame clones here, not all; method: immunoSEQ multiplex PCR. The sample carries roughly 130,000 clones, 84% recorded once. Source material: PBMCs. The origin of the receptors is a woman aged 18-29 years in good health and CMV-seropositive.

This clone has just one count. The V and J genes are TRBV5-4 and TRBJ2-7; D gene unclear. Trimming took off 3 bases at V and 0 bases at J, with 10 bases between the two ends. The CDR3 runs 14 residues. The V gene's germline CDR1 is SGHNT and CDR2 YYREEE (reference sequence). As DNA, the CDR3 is TGTGCCAGCAGCTCGCCCCCCAGCTCCTACGAGCAGTACTTC. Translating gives CASSSPPSSYEQYF.

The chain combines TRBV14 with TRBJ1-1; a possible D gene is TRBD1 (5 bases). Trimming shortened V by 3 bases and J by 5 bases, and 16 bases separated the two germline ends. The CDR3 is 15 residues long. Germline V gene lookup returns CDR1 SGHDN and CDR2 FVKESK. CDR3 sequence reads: CASSHQPRDRTEAFF. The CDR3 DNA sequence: TGTGCCAGCAGCCATCAACCCAGGGATAGAACTGAAGCTTTCTTT.

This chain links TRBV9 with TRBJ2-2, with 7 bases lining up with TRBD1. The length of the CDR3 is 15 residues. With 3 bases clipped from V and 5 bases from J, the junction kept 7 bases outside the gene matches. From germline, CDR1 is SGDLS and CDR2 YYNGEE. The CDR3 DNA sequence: TGTGCCAGCAGCGAGGGGGACAGAAAGACCGGGGAGCTGTTTTTT. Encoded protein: CASSEGDRKTGELFF.

This CDR3 reads CASSPIGQTQETQYF. In DNA, the CDR3 is TGTGCCAGCTCACCTATTGGACAGACTCAAGAGACCCAGTACTTC. This chain links TRBV18 with TRBJ2-5; TRBD1 is a possible D gene (6 bases). The CDR3 totals 15 residues. V lost 3 bases to trimming and J lost 2 bases, with 13 bases between them. CDR1 KGHSH and CDR2 LQKENI come from the germline V gene.

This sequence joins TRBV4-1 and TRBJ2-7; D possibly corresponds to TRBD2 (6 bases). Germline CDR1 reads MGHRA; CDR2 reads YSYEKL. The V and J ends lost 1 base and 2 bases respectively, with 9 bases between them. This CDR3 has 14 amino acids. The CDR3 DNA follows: TGCGCCAGCAGCCAAGGGCGCGGGGCCTACGAGCAGTACTTC. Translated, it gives CASSQGRGAYEQYF.

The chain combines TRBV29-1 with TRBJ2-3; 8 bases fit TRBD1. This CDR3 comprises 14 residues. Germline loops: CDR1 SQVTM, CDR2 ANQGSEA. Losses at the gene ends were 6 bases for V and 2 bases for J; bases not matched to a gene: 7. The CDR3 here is CSVYGQGPTDTQYF. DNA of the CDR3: TGCAGCGTCTACGGACAGGGCCCCACAGATACGCAGTATTTT.

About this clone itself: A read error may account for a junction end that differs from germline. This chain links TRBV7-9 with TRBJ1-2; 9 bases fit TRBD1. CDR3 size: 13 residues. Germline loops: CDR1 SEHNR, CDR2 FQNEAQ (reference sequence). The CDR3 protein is CASSPWDRETIVF. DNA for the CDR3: TGTGCCAGCAGCCCCTGGGACAGGGAAACGATTGTCTTC.

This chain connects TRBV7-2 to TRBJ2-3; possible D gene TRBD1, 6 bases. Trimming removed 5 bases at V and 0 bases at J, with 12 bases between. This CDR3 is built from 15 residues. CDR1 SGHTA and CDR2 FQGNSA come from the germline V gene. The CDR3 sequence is CASSLGTGSTDTQYF. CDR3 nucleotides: TGTGCCAGCAGCCTGGGAACAGGGAGCACAGATACGCAGTATTTT. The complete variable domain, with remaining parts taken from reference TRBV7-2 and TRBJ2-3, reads GAGVSQSPSNKVTEKGKDVELRCDPISGHTALYWYRQSLGQGLEFLIYFQGNSAPDKSGLPSDRFSAERTGGSVSTLTIQRTQQEDSAVYLCASSLGTGSTDTQYFGPGTRLTVL.

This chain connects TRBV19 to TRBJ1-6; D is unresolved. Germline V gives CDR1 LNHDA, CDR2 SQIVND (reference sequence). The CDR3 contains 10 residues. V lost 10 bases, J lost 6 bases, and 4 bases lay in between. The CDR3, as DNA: TGTGCCACCGTTAATTCACCCCTCCACTTT. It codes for CATVNSPLHF.

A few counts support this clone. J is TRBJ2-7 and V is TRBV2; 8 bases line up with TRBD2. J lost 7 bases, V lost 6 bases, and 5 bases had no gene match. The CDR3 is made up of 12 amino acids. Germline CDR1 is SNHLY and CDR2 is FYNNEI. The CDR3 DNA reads TGTGCCAGCAGCGGGGGGGTTGGGGAGCAGTACTTC. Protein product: CASSGGVGEQYF.

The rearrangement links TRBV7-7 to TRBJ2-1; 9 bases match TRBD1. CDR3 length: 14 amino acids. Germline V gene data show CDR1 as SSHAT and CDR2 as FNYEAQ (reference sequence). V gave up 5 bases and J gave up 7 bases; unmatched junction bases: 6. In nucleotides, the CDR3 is TGTGCCAGCAGCGTGACAGGGGGAGGAAATGAGCAGTTCTTC. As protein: CASSVTGGGNEQFF.

In DNA form, the CDR3 reads TGTGCCAGCAGTGGGTGGGCTGGCACAGATACGCAGTATTTT. It specifies CASSGWAGTDTQYF. The V gene is TRBV25-1, the J gene TRBJ2-3; D unclear. The CDR3 is 14 residues long. V shed 4 bases and J shed 1 base, with 9 bases lying between them. In germline, CDR1 is MGHDK, CDR2 SYGVNS.

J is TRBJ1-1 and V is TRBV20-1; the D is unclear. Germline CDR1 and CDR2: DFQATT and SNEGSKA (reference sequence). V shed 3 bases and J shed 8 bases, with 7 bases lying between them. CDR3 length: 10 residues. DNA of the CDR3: TGCAGTGCTAGCAGAAACGAAGCTTTCTTT. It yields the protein CSASRNEAFF.

The CDR3 protein is CASSQGLAGRNEQFF. The CDR3 DNA reads TGCGCCAGCAGCCAAGGGTTAGCGGGGAGAAACGAGCAGTTCTTC. The chain employs TRBV4-1 and TRBJ2-1; TRBD2 agrees at 8 bases. The V and J ends lost 1 base and 10 bases, in that order; junction bases with no gene match: 9. The germline gives CDR1 MGHRA, CDR2 YSYEKL. The CDR3 sequence is 15 residues long.

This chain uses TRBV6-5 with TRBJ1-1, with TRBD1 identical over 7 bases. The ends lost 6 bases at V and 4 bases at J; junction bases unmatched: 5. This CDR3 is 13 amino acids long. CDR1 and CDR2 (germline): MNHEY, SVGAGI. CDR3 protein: CASRGQSGTEAFF. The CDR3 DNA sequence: TGTGCCAGCAGGGGACAGAGCGGCACTGAAGCTTTCTTT.